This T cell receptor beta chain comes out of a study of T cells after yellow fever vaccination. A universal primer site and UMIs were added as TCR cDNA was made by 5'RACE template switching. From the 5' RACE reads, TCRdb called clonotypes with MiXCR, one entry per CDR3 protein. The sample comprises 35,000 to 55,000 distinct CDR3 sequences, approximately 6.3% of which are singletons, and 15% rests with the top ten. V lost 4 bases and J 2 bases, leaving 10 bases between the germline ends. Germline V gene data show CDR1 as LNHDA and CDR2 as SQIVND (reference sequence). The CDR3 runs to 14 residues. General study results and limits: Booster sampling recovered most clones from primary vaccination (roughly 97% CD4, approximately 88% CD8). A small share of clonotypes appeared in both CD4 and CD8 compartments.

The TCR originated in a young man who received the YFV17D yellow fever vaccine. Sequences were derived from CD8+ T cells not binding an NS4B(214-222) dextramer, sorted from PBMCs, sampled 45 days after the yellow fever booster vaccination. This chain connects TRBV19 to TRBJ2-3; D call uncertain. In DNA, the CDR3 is TGTGCCAGTAGTAAGGCGGAATCCACAGATACGCAGTATTTT. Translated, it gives CASSKAESTDTQYF.